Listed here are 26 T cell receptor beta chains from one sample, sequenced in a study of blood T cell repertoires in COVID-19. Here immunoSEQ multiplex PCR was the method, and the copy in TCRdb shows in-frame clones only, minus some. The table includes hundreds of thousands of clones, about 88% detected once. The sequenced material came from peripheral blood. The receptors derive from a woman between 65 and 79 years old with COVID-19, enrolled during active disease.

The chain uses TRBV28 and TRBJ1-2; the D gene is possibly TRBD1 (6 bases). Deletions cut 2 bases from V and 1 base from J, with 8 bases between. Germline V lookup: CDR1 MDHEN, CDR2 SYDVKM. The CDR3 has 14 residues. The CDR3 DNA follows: TGTGCCAGCAGTTTAGTAGGGGGTAACTATGGCTACACCTTC. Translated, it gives CASSLVGGNYGYTF.

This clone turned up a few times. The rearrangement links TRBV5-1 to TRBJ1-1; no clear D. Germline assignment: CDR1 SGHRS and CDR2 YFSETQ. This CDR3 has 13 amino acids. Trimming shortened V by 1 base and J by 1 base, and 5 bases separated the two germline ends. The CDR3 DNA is TGCGCCAGCAGCTTGACAACGAACACTGAAGCTTTCTTT. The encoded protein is CASSLTTNTEAFF.

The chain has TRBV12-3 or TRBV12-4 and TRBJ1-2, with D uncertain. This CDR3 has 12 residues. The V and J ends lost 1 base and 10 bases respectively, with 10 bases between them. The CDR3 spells CASSLDSRDYTF. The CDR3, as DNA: TGTGCCAGCAGTTTAGACAGTCGTGACTACACCTTC.

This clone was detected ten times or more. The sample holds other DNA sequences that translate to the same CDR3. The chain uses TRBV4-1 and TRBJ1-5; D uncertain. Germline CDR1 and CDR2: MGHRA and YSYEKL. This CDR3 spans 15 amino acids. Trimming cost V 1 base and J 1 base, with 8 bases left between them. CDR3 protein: CASSQAPLSNQPQHF. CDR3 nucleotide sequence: TGCGCCAGCAGCCAAGCACCCCTAAGCAATCAGCCCCAGCATTTT.

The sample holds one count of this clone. The CDR3 reads CASSVGLEGYYGYTF. CDR3 DNA sequence: TGTGCCAGCAGCGTAGGATTGGAGGGGTACTATGGCTACACCTTC. The gene calls are TRBV9 and TRBJ1-2, with a weak D call TRBD1 (5 bases). The V gene lost 0 bases and the J gene lost 3 bases, with 12 bases spanning the gap. Looked up from germline, CDR1 is SGDLS and CDR2 is YYNGEE. CDR3 length: 15 amino acids.

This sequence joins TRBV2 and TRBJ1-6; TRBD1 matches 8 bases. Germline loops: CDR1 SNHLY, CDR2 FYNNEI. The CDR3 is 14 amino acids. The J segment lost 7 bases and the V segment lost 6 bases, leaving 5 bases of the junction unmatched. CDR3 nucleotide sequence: TGTGCCAGCAGCGCCGACAGGGGAAATTCACCCCTCCACTTT. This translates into CASSADRGNSPLHF.

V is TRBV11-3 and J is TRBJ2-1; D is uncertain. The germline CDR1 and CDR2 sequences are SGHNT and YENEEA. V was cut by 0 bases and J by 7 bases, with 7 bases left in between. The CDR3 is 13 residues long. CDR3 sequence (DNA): TGTGCCAGCAGCTTAGATCTACTGAATGAGCAGTTCTTC. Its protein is CASSLDLLNEQFF.

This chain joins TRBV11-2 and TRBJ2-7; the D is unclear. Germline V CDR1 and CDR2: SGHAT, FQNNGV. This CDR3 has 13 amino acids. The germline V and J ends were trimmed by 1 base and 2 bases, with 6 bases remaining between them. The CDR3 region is CASSLGTPYEQYF. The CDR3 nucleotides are TGTGCCAGCAGCTTAGGAACTCCCTACGAGCAGTACTTC.

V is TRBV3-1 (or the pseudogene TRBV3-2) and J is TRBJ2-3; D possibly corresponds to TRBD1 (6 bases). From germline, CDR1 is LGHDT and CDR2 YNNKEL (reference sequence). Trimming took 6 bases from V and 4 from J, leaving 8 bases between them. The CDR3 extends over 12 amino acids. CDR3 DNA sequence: TGTGCCAGCAGGGGGGCGTCAGATACGCAGTATTTT. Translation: CASRGASDTQYF.

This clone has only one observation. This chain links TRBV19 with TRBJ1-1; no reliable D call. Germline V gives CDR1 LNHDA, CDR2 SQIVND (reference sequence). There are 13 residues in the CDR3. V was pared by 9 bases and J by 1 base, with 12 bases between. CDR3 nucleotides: TGTGCCAGCTCTTTTACGGGGAACACTGAAGCTTTCTTT. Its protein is CASSFTGNTEAFF.

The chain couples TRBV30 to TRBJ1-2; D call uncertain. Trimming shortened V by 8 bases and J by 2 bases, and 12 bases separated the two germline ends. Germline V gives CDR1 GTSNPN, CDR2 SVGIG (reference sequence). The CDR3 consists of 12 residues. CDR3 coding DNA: TGTGCCGGCCTCCGGGAGAACTATGGCTACACCTTC. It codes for CAGLRENYGYTF. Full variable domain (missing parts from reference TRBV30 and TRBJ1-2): SQTIHQWPATLVQPVGSPLSLECTVEGTSNPNLYWYRQAAGRGLQLLFYSVGIGQISSEVPQNLSASRPQDRQFILSSKKLLLSDSGFYLCAGLRENYGYTFGSGTRLTVV.

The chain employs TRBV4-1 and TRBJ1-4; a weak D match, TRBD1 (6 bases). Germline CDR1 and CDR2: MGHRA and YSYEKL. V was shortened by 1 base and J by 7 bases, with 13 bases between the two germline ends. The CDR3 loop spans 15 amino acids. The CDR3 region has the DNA TGCGCCAGCAGCCAAGTCGACGGACAGTTTGAAAAACTGTTTTTT. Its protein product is CASSQVDGQFEKLFF.

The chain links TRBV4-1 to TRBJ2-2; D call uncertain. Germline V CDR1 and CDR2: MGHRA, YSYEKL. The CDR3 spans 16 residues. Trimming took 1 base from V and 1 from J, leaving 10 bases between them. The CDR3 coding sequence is TGCGCCAGCAGCCAAGGTCGGCGGATGAACACCGGGGAGCTGTTTTTT. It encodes CASSQGRRMNTGELFF.

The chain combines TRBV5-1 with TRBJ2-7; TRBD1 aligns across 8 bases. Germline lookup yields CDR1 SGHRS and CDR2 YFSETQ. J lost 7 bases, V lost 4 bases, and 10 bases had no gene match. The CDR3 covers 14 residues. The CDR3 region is CASSATGGLGEQYF. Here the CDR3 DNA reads TGCGCCAGCAGCGCAACAGGGGGTTTGGGAGAGCAGTACTTC.

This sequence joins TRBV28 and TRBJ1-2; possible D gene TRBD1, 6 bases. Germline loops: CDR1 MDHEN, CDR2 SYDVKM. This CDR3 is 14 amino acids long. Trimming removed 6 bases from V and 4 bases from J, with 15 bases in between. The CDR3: CASSPRGGVYGYTF. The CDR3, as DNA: TGTGCCAGCAGCCCCCGCGGGGGCGTCTATGGCTACACCTTC.

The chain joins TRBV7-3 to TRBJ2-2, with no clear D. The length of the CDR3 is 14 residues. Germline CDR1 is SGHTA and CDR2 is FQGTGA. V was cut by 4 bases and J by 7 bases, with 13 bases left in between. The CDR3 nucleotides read TGTGCCAGCAGCTCCGATAGCTCCGACGGGGAGCTGTTTTTT. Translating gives CASSSDSSDGELFF.

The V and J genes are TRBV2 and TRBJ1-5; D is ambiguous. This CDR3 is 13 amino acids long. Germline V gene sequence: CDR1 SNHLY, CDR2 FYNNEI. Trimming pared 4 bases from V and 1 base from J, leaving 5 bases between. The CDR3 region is CASSGGSNQPQHF. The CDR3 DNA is TGTGCCAGCAGTGGAGGGAGCAATCAGCCCCAGCATTTT.

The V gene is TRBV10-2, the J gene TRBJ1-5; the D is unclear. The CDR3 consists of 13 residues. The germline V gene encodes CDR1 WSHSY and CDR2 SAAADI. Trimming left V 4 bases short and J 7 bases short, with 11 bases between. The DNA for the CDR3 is TGCGCCAGCAGTGTCTTCGGAGGACAGCCCCAGCATTTT. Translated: CASSVFGGQPQHF.

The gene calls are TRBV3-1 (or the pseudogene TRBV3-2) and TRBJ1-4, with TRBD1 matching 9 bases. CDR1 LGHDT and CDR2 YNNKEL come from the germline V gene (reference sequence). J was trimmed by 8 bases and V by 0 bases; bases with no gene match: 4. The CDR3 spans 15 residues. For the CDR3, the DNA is TGTGCCAGCAGCCAAGACGGACAGGGGTACGAAAAACTGTTTTTT. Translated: CASSQDGQGYEKLFF.

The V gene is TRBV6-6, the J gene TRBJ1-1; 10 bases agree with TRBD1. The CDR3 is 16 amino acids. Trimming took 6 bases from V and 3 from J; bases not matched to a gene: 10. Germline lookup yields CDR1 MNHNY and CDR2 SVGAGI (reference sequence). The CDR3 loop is CASSSLYGTGDTEAFF. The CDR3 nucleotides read TGTGCCAGCAGCTCGTTGTATGGGACAGGGGACACTGAAGCTTTCTTT.

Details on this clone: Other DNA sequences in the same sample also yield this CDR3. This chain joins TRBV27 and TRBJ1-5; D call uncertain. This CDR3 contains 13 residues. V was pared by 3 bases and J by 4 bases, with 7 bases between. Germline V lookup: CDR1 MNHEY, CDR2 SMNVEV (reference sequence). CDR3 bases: TGTGCCAGCAGTTTTGGCGGGAATCAGCCCCAGCATTTT. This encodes CASSFGGNQPQHF.

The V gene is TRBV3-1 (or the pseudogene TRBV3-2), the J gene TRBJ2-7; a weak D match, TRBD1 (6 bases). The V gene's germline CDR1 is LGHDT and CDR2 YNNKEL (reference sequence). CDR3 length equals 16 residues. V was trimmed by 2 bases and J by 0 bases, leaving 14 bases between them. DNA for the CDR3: TGTGCCAGCAGCCAAAACAGGGCTGCCCCCTCCTACGAGCAGTACTTC. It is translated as CASSQNRAAPSYEQYF.

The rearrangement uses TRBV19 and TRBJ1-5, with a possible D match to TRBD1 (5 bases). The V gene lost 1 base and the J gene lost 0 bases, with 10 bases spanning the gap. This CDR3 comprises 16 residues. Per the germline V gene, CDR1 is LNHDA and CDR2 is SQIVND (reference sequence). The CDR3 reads CASSIGPDTSNQPQHF. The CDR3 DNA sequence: TGTGCCAGTAGTATAGGTCCGGACACTAGCAATCAGCCCCAGCATTTT.

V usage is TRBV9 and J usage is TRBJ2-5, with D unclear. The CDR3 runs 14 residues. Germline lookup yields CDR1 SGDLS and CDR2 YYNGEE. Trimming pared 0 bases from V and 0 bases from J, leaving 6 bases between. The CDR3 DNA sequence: TGTGCCAGCAGCGTAGACGCGTACCAAGAGACCCAGTACTTC. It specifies CASSVDAYQETQYF.

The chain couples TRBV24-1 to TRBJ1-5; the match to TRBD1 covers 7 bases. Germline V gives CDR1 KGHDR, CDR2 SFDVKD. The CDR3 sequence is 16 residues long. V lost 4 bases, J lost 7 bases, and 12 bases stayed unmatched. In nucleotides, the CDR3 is TGTGCCACCAGTGACTACGACAGGGAGAAAATCCAGCCCCAGCATTTT. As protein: CATSDYDREKIQPQHF.

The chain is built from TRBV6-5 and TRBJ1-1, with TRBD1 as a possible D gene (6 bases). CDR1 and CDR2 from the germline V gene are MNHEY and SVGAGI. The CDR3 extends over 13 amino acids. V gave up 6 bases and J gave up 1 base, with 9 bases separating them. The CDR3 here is CASSTDRNTEAFF. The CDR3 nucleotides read TGTGCCAGCAGCACGGACAGGAACACTGAAGCTTTCTTT.